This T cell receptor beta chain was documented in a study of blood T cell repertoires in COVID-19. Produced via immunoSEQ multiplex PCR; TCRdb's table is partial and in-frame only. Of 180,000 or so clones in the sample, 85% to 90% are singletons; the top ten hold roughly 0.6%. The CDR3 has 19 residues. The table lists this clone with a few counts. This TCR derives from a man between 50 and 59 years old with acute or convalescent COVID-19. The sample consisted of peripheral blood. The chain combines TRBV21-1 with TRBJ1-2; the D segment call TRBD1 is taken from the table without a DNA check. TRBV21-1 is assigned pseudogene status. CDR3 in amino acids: CASSKFPYRGQGAQRGYTF. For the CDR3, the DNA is TGTGCCAGCAGCAAATTCCCCTATCGAGGACAGGGGGCGCAACGGGGCTACACCTTC.